The 8 T cell receptor beta chains below come from one sample, sequenced in a study of cytomegalovirus exposure and HLA in healthy donors. This PCR relied on a set of 60 Vbeta primers and 13 Jbeta primers. The assay was immunoSEQ multiplex PCR, and TCRdb's table has in-frame clones only and misses some. The table lists about 110,000 clones, more than 60% of them singletons. Sequencing input: PBMCs. These receptors all stem from a woman between 50 and 59 years old in good health and CMV-seropositive.

This clone was counted a few times. The CDR3 DNA reads TGTGCCAGCAGGTGGGGGCCTAATGAAAAACTGTTTTTT. Translation: CASRWGPNEKLFF. The J gene is TRBJ1-4, the V gene TRBV28; tentative D call: TRBD1 (6 bases). The CDR3 is 13 residues long. The V gene's germline CDR1 is MDHEN and CDR2 SYDVKM. The germline V and J ends were trimmed by 6 bases and 3 bases, with 8 bases remaining between them.

The chain joins TRBV11-2 to TRBJ1-2, with TRBD1 matching 7 bases. This CDR3 is 18 amino acids long. The J segment lost 4 bases and the V segment lost 4 bases, leaving 18 bases of the junction unmatched. In germline, CDR1 is SGHAT, CDR2 FQNNGV. CDR3 residues: CASSSGGGDNRDSYGYTF. The CDR3 nucleotides are TGTGCCAGCAGCTCAGGCGGGGGGGATAACAGGGACAGCTATGGCTACACCTTC. Full variable domain (rest looked up from reference TRBV11-2 and TRBJ1-2): EAGVAQSPRYKIIEKRQSVAFWCNPISGHATLYWYQQILGQGPKLLIQFQNNGVVDDSQLPKDRFSAERLKGVDSTLKIQPAKLEDSAVYLCASSSGGGDNRDSYGYTFGSGTRLTVV.

This chain uses TRBV10-3 with TRBJ2-5, with 7 nucleotides matching TRBD2. The J call may be incorrect, as the DNA end agrees better with TRBJ2-7. Germline CDR1 and CDR2: ENHRY and SYGVKD. This CDR3 is built from 13 residues. The CDR3 DNA reads as TGTGCCATTCAGCGGGGCCCGTCCTACGAGCAGTACTTC. Translation gives CAIQRGPSYEQYF.

This clone was picked up one time. A junction end diverges from the germline sequence, so it may reflect a read error. The sample has other DNA sequences that encode this CDR3 too. The chain links TRBV7-9 to TRBJ1-1; 7 nucleotides agree with TRBD1. CDR3 length equals 15 residues. Per the germline V gene, CDR1 is SEHNR and CDR2 is FQNEAQ (reference sequence). CDR3 nucleotides: TGTGCCAGCAGCTTAGCGCTACAGGGGTATGCTGAAGCTTTCTTC. This codes for CASSLALQGYAEAFF.

The chain recombines TRBV5-3 with TRBJ1-5, with no clear D. TRBV5-3 is treated as an ORF (open reading frame) with a function not yet certain. CDR3 length: 16 amino acids. Trimming took 2 bases from V and 5 from J, leaving 17 bases between them. In nucleotides, the CDR3 is TGTGCCAGAAGCTTCGGCGGTGGCGGGGAGGATCAGCCCCAGCATTTT. Protein product: CARSFGGGGEDQPQHF.

The table lists this clone with a count of one. This rearrangement joins TRBV5-1 to TRBJ2-7, with 10 bases lining up with TRBD1. Germline CDR1 reads SGHRS; CDR2 reads YFSETQ. CDR3 length: 13 amino acids. Trimming cost V 4 bases and J 4 bases; bases outside gene matches: 2. The CDR3 DNA reads TGCGCCAGCAGCGGGACAGGGGAGTACGAGCAGTACTTC. Amino acids: CASSGTGEYEQYF.

As for this clone: One junction end does not reproduce the germline sequence, and a read error may be involved. The chain employs TRBV29-1 and TRBJ2-1, with 9 bases identical to TRBD2. Looked up from germline, CDR1 is SQVTM and CDR2 is ANQGSEA. The CDR3 consists of 15 residues. The CDR3 nucleotides are TGCAGCGTTGAAGGTTCGCGGGGGGGCTACGATGAGCAGTTCTTC. Its protein product is CSVEGSRGGYDEQFF.

The genes are TRBV19 and TRBJ2-5; possibly TRBD1 for D (5 bases). This CDR3 comprises 11 residues. Trimming cost V 10 bases and J 2 bases, with 8 bases left between them. Germline assignment: CDR1 LNHDA and CDR2 SQIVND (reference sequence). Written as DNA, the CDR3 is TGTGCCACCCGACAGCAAGAGACCCAGTACTTC. Protein sequence: CATRQQETQYF.